Below, 26 T cell receptor beta chains from the same sample are listed, as sequenced in a study of tissue T cells after allogeneic stem cell transplantation. Time point here: mouse harvest day 14 after allogeneic transplant. Mouse grafts combined 10^7 T-cell-depleted bone marrow cells with 10^6 splenic CD5+ T cells. The repertoire was sequenced with immunoSEQ multiplex PCR; TCRdb's copy has only in-frame clones and lacks some. Found here are 2,500 to 3,500 clones, 45% to 60% of them singletons; the top ten hold about 36%. Sequencing was performed on gut tissue. The receptor source for this set is a female BALB/c mouse given C57BL/6 T cells with graft-versus-host disease after an allogeneic hematopoietic cell transplant.

There are a few counts of this clone. Mouse germline and gene names are used. The CDR3 end is not reached by the read, which stops 1 residue before it; the germline J gene fills it in. V gene TRBV5 combines with J gene TRBJ2-5; possible D gene TRBD2, 5 bases. Germline lookup yields CDR1 LGHNA and CDR2 YNLKQL (reference sequence). V lost 0 bases and J lost 4, with 11 bases in between. CDR3 length: 15 amino acids. CDR3 residues: CASSQDRLGEDTQYF. Partial CDR3 DNA: TGTGCCAGCAGCCAAGATCGCCTGGGAGAAGACACCCAGTAC.

To note about this clone: Genes and germline are mouse. The CDR3 goes on 1 residue after the read ends, and that part is filled in from the germline J gene. The rearrangement joins TRBV26 to TRBJ1-6; D is ambiguous. TRBJ1-6 is an ORF, with its function uncertain. The CDR3 has 13 amino acids. CDR1 is KGHPV and CDR2 is FQNQEV in the germline V gene (reference sequence). Trimming cost V 5 bases and J 6 bases, with 8 bases left between them. Here the CDR3 reads CASSSEFNSPLYF. The sequenced CDR3 bases are TGTGCCAGCAGTTCAGAATTTAATTCGCCCCTCTAC.

This clone was seen a handful of times. Mouse gene names and germline throughout. The CDR3 extends 1 residue past the end of the read, so its final part is completed from the germline J gene. The chain links TRBV26 to TRBJ1-1, with D unresolved. Trimming removed 2 bases from V and 5 bases from J, with 3 bases in between. CDR1 is KGHPV and CDR2 is FQNQEV in the germline V gene (reference sequence). This CDR3 has 11 amino acids. The sequenced CDR3 bases are TGTGCCAGCAGTCTGAAGACAGAAGTCTTC. It specifies CASSLKTEVF. The full CDR3 reads CASSLKTEVFF.

As to this clone: Mouse gene names apply. The part of the CDR3 DNA that was read is TGTGCCAGCAGAGACTGGGGAAACACCTTGTAC. This gives the protein CASRDWGNTLY. The whole CDR3 protein is CASRDWGNTLYF. The chain joins TRBV3 to TRBJ2-4; the match to TRBD2 covers 8 bases. The DNA ends 1 residue before the CDR3 does, and the rest of the CDR3 is filled in from the germline J gene. Germline CDR1 and CDR2: SNHLY and FYNGKV (reference sequence). This CDR3 region has 12 residues. Trimming at V came to 6 bases and at J to 5 bases, leaving 1 base not matched to a gene. The full variable domain, rest sourced from reference TRBV3 and TRBJ2-4, is GPKVLQIPSHQIIDMGQMVTLNCDPVSNHLYFYWYKQILGQQMEFLVNFYNGKVMEKSKLFKDQFSVERPDGSYFTLKIQPTALEDSAVYFCASRDWGNTLYFGAGTRLSVL.

In the case of this clone: The germline and genes are mouse ones. The CDR3 is cut off 1 residue early in the read; its end comes from the germline J gene. This chain connects TRBV1 to TRBJ2-7; TRBD1 is a possible D gene (5 bases). This CDR3 region has 12 residues. Germline CDR1 is NSQYPW and CDR2 is LRSPGD (reference sequence). Trimming took 2 bases from V and 3 from J, leaving 5 bases between them. The CDR3 DNA, read in part, is TGCACCTGCAGTGCAAGGGGCTATGAACAGTAC. Protein product: CTCSARGYEQY. The entire CDR3 protein is CTCSARGYEQYF. Together with reference TRBV1 and TRBJ2-7, the CDR3 gives the full variable domain: VTLLEQNPRWRLVPRGQAVNLRCILKNSQYPWMSWYQQDLQKQLQWLFTLRSPGDKEVKSLPGADYLATRVTDTELRLQVANMSQGRTLYCTCSARGYEQYFGPGTRLTVL.

Turning to this clone: The germline and genes are mouse ones. The read ends 1 residue early relative to the CDR3; the germline J gene fills the gap. The chain combines TRBV23 with TRBJ2-4; the table calls TRBD2, which could not be checked here. This CDR3 comprises 14 residues. The germline CDR1 and CDR2 sequences are KGHTA and FQNQQP. The sequenced CDR3 bases are TGCTCCAGCAGTGACTGGGGGATTCAAAACACCTTGTAC. Residues: CSSSDWGIQNTLY. The entire CDR3 protein is CSSSDWGIQNTLYF.

Concerning this clone itself: These gene names are mouse names. The read ends 1 residue before the CDR3 terminus; that terminus is restored from the germline J gene. This chain connects TRBV26 to TRBJ1-1; D not resolved. V gave up 3 bases and J gave up 0 bases, with 2 bases separating them. The CDR3 covers 12 residues. Looked up from germline, CDR1 is KGHPV and CDR2 is FQNQEV (reference sequence). The chain's CDR3 is CASSLTNTEVFF. CDR3 DNA (partial): TGTGCCAGCAGTCTCACAAACACAGAAGTCTTC.

With respect to this clone: Germline and genes: mouse. The sequence runs out 1 residue before the end of the CDR3; the remainder is reconstructed from the germline J gene. The V gene is TRBV26, the J gene TRBJ1-1, with D perhaps matching TRBD1 (5 bases). The CDR3 runs 13 residues. Germline-derived CDR1 and CDR2 are KGHPV and FQNQEV (reference sequence). With 3 bases removed from V and 4 bases from J, the gap between germline ends came to 9 bases. CDR3 DNA, as far as it was read: TGTGCCAGCAGTCTCAGGGCGGGCACAGAAGTCTTC. Translating gives CASSLRAGTEVF. The whole CDR3 protein reads CASSLRAGTEVFF.

This clone was observed a few times. The germline and genes are mouse ones. Read coverage stops 1 residue before the CDR3 terminus; the germline J gene supplies the remainder. The chain joins TRBV15 to TRBJ2-7; no definite D call. Germline-derived CDR1 and CDR2 are SGHND and FRSKSL. The CDR3 sequence is 13 residues long. V was pared by 6 bases and J by 0 bases, with 9 bases between. The CDR3 DNA, read in part, is TGTGCCAGCAGCCCTGACATCTCCTATGAACAGTAC. Translation gives CASSPDISYEQY. The whole CDR3 is CASSPDISYEQYF.

This clone was counted a few times. Each gene name is a mouse one. The read gets to within 1 residue of the CDR3 end, and the germline J gene fills in the rest. J is TRBJ2-2 and V is TRBV1, with 8 bases matching TRBD1. V shed 3 bases and J 7 bases; nucleotides not matched to a gene: 7. The CDR3 consists of 15 residues. Germline V lookup: CDR1 NSQYPW, CDR2 LRSPGD (reference sequence). The CDR3 region is CTCSARQGAVGQLYF. Partial CDR3 DNA: TGCACCTGCAGTGCGAGGCAGGGGGCGGTCGGGCAGCTCTAC.

For this clone: Gene names and germline refer to mouse. The missing CDR3 end, 1 residue past where the read stops, is filled in from the germline J gene. This rearrangement joins TRBV1 to TRBJ2-5; the D is unclear. From germline, CDR1 is NSQYPW and CDR2 LRSPGD (reference sequence). The V gene lost 0 bases and the J gene lost 6 bases, with 4 bases spanning the gap. CDR3 length equals 12 residues. The CDR3 here is CTCSAERDTQYF. Partial CDR3 DNA: TGCACCTGCAGTGCAGAAAGGGACACCCAGTAC.

Regarding this clone: The gene symbols are mouse symbols. The observed sequence ends 1 residue before the CDR3 terminus, with the missing tail filled in from the germline J gene. V gene TRBV16 combines with J gene TRBJ1-1; 7 bases fit TRBD1. Trimming cost V 1 base and J 2 bases; bases outside gene matches: 1. Germline CDR1 is SGHSA and CDR2 is FRNQAP. The CDR3 sequence is 14 residues long. The CDR3 loop is CASSLGGGNTEVFF. The covered CDR3 bases are TGTGCAAGCAGCTTAGGAGGGGGCAACACAGAAGTCTTC.

Concerning this clone: Genes and germline come from the mouse. The read comes to an end 1 residue before the CDR3 does, leaving the germline J gene to fill in the end. The V call is TRBV26, the J call TRBJ2-5; D is possibly TRBD1 or TRBD2 (6 bases each). V lost 3 bases and J lost 4, with 8 bases in between. The germline gives CDR1 KGHPV, CDR2 FQNQEV (reference sequence). CDR3 size: 13 residues. The CDR3 spells CASSLGGKDTQYF. Partial CDR3 DNA: TGTGCCAGCAGTCTTGGGGGCAAAGACACCCAGTAC.

Concerning this clone: Mouse names are used for the genes. From the germline J gene comes the end of the CDR3, since the read stops 1 residue before it. The chain is built from TRBV3 and TRBJ1-1, with D uncertain. V lost 2 bases to trimming and J lost 2 bases, with 3 bases between them. CDR1 SNHLY and CDR2 FYNGKV come from the germline V gene (reference sequence). The CDR3 is 12 residues long. The CDR3 here is CASSLFNTEVFF. Incomplete CDR3 DNA: TGTGCCAGCAGCTTATTTAACACAGAAGTCTTC.

Comments on this clone: The genes are named according to mouse. Read data end 1 residue before the CDR3 end; the end is taken from the germline J gene. The chain recombines TRBV3 with TRBJ1-1, with 7 bases aligning to TRBD1. With 0 bases clipped from V and 1 base from J, the junction kept 2 bases outside the gene matches. CDR1 and CDR2 from the germline V gene are SNHLY and FYNGKV (reference sequence). The CDR3 covers 15 residues. CDR3 sequence reads: CASSLARQGNTEVFF. The sequenced CDR3 bases are TGTGCCAGCAGCTTAGCGCGACAGGGGAACACAGAAGTCTTC.

On this clone: Gene and germline names: mouse. The missing CDR3 end, 1 residue past where the read stops, is filled in from the germline J gene. This rearrangement joins TRBV14 to TRBJ1-3; D gene unclear. There are 12 residues in the CDR3. Trimming left V 5 bases short and J 4 bases short, with 7 bases between. Germline V lookup: CDR1 SGHDT, CDR2 FRDEAV. The CDR3 DNA, read in part, is TGTGCCAGCAGACCGGGGGGAAATACGCTCTAT. Protein product: CASRPGGNTLY. From start to end, the CDR3 is CASRPGGNTLYF.

Turning to this clone: Mouse germline and gene names are used. The read stops 1 residue short of the end of the CDR3; the missing end is completed from the germline J gene. The V call is TRBV20, the J call TRBJ2-4, with 11 bases aligning to TRBD2. The germline CDR1 and CDR2 sequences are GFQATS and STVNSAI. The V segment lost 6 bases and the J segment 2 bases; nucleotides outside the gene matches: 7. This CDR3 spans 15 amino acids. The chain's CDR3 is CGAYWGGANQNTLYF. The CDR3 bases that were read are TGTGGTGCCTACTGGGGGGGCGCGAATCAAAACACCTTGTAC.

As concerns this clone: Germline and genes here are mouse. The read ends 1 residue shy of where the CDR3 ends; the end is completed using the germline J gene. The V call is TRBV26, the J call TRBJ1-3; no reliable D call. The CDR3 spans 14 residues. The germline V gene has CDR1 KGHPV and CDR2 FQNQEV (reference sequence). V lost 4 bases, J lost 0 bases, and 7 bases lay in between. The sequenced CDR3 bases are TGTGCCAGCAGTCGGGAAAATTCTGGAAATACGCTCTAT. Translated, it gives CASSRENSGNTLY. The whole CDR3 sequence is CASSRENSGNTLYF.

Worth noting for this clone: The gene names here belong to mouse. The sample contains more than one DNA sequence encoding this CDR3. The CDR3 loop reads CASSRGISNERLFF. The CDR3 DNA, read in part, is TGTGCCAGCAGTCGGGGAATTTCCAACGAAAGATTATTT. This chain joins TRBV26 and TRBJ1-4; D unresolved. The read falls 1 residue short of the CDR3 end, and the missing part is taken from the germline J gene. Germline V gene lookup returns CDR1 KGHPV and CDR2 FQNQEV (reference sequence). The CDR3 loop spans 14 amino acids. Trimming took off 4 bases at V and 0 bases at J, with 6 bases between the two ends.

With respect to this clone: The gene names given are mouse names. The CDR3 is cut off 1 residue early in the read; its end comes from the germline J gene. The genes are TRBV20 and TRBJ1-4; the D is unclear. The germline gives CDR1 GFQATS, CDR2 STVNSAI. This CDR3 spans 13 amino acids. V shed 1 base and J shed 0 bases, with 3 bases lying between them. The sequenced part of the CDR3 DNA is TGTGGTGCTAGGGGGATTTCCAACGAAAGATTATTT. Translated: CGARGISNERLF. The CDR3 in its entirety is CGARGISNERLFF.

Comment on this clone: The gene names given are mouse names. The read ends 1 residue before the CDR3 terminus; that terminus is restored from the germline J gene. The chain has TRBV26 and TRBJ1-1; TRBD1 matches 8 bases. CDR1 is KGHPV and CDR2 is FQNQEV in the germline V gene (reference sequence). J was trimmed by 1 base and V by 8 bases; bases with no gene match: 0. CDR3 length: 12 residues. The DNA read from the CDR3 is TGTGCCAGCGGGACAGGGAACACAGAAGTCTTC. Encoded protein: CASGTGNTEVF. The CDR3 in full is CASGTGNTEVFF.

Notes on this clone: Mouse gene names and germline throughout. Coverage ceases 1 residue before the CDR3 finishes, and the germline J gene fills in the end. The chain employs TRBV15 and TRBJ2-7; a possible D gene is TRBD1 (5 bases). The CDR3 runs 13 residues. In germline, CDR1 is SGHND, CDR2 FRSKSL. The ends were cut back, 2 bases at V and 1 base at J, with 6 bases in the middle. The CDR3 here is CASSLQGSYEQYF. The part of the CDR3 DNA that was read is TGTGCCAGCAGTTTACAGGGATCCTATGAACAGTAC.

In the case of this clone: Mouse gene names apply. The CDR3 end falls 1 residue outside the read, so it is completed with the germline J gene. This chain uses TRBV13-2 with TRBJ2-1; 10 nucleotides line up with TRBD2. Germline V gene data show CDR1 as NNHNN and CDR2 as SYGAGS (reference sequence). The CDR3 runs to 14 residues. V lost 5 bases and J lost 2; bases outside the gene matches: 1. The covered CDR3 bases are TGTGCCAGCGGGACTGGGGGGTACTATGCTGAGCAGTTC. Translated, it gives CASGTGGYYAEQF. The whole CDR3 protein reads CASGTGGYYAEQFF.

This clone occurred a few times. Mouse germline and gene names are used. Read coverage stops 1 residue before the CDR3 terminus; the germline J gene supplies the remainder. This chain links TRBV15 with TRBJ2-7; 10 nucleotides match TRBD1. Trimming took 4 bases from V and 6 from J; bases not matched to a gene: 0. This CDR3 spans 12 amino acids. Germline lookup yields CDR1 SGHND and CDR2 FRSKSL. The CDR3 bases that were read are TGTGCCAGCAGTTGGGACAGGGGTGAACAGTAC. Protein sequence: CASSWDRGEQY. The full CDR3 is CASSWDRGEQYF.

This clone was observed once. Gene labels here are mouse ones. The CDR3 extends 1 residue past the end of the read, so its final part is completed from the germline J gene. The chain has TRBV26 and TRBJ1-1; D gene unclear. The germline gives CDR1 KGHPV, CDR2 FQNQEV (reference sequence). With 2 bases removed from V and 1 base from J, the gap between germline ends came to 5 bases. The CDR3 contains 13 residues. Partial CDR3 DNA: TGTGCCAGCAGTCTGGGCAGAAACACAGAAGTCTTC. Its protein product is CASSLGRNTEVF. From start to end, the CDR3 is CASSLGRNTEVFF. The full variable domain, with the rest looked up from reference TRBV26 and TRBJ1-1, is NSKVIQTPRYLVKGQGQKAKMRCIPEKGHPVVFWYQQNKNNEFKFLINFQNQEVLQQIDMTEKRFSAECPSNSPCSLEIQSSEAGDSALYLCASSLGRNTEVFFGKGTRLTVV.

This clone is judged medium-sized. Mouse germline and gene names are used. The CDR3 is cut off 1 residue early in the read; its end comes from the germline J gene. The chain joins TRBV13-1 to TRBJ2-7; TRBD1 aligns across 7 bases. The CDR3 is 14 amino acids. Per germline, CDR1 NSHNY and CDR2 SYGAGN. Trimming at V came to 3 bases and at J to 3 bases, leaving 6 bases not matched to a gene. The CDR3 loop reads CASSGYRDSYEQYF. The CDR3 DNA, read in part, is TGTGCCAGCAGTGGATACCGGGACAGCTATGAACAGTAC.